This passage covers 20 T cell receptor beta chains from one sample sequenced in a study of T-cell reconstitution after alpha-beta-depleted transplantation in children. Molecular barcoding with unique molecular identifiers was used for the TCRbeta library. MiXCR was run by TCRdb on the PCR reads, yielding one entry per CDR3 protein. This sample yields roughly 170,000 distinct CDR3 sequences, of which around 6.8% are seen a single time; 3% to 3.5% belongs to the top ten. Sequencing used PBMCs from the stem cell graft donor, obtained from the stem cell graft. The origin of the receptors is a human donor who donated a stem cell graft to a child with Wiskott-Aldrich syndrome.

Only a few counts were recorded for this clonotype. The chain combines TRBV5-1 with TRBJ2-7; D is unclear. The CDR3 is 16 residues long. CDR1 SGHRS and CDR2 YFSETQ come from the germline V gene. V lost 0 bases and J 5 bases, leaving 18 bases between the germline ends. In nucleotides, the CDR3 is TGCGCCAGCAGCTTGGGAGTAACGTGGGTGGTCGACGAGCAGTACTTC. Protein product: CASSLGVTWVVDEQYF.

This clonotype was seen many times. V gene TRBV5-1 combines with J gene TRBJ1-2; maybe TRBD1 (5 bases). From germline, CDR1 is SGHRS and CDR2 YFSETQ. The CDR3 runs 13 residues. V dropped 1 base and J dropped 7 bases, with 11 bases sitting between them. The CDR3 reads CASSLSLGGGYTF. The CDR3 region has the DNA TGCGCCAGCAGCTTGTCCCTCGGGGGTGGCTACACCTTC.

Ten or more counts support this clonotype. The chain combines TRBV4-2 with TRBJ2-4; D possibly corresponds to TRBD2 (6 bases). Germline CDR1 and CDR2: LGHNA and YNFKEQ. Trimming removed 0 bases from V and 15 bases from J, with 15 bases in between. The CDR3 extends over 13 amino acids. The CDR3 reads CASSQDKGRDAYF. The DNA of the CDR3 is TGTGCCAGCAGCCAAGATAAAGGGCGGGATGCGTACTTC.

At least ten counts were recorded for this clonotype. The chain employs TRBV11-1 and TRBJ1-1; 7 nucleotides align to TRBD1. Trimming at V came to 3 bases and at J to 0 bases, leaving 10 bases not matched to a gene. The CDR3 runs 17 residues. Germline-derived CDR1 and CDR2 are SGHAT and FQDESV (reference sequence). The CDR3 is CASSFGTVGIMNTEAFF. The CDR3 DNA reads as TGTGCCAGCAGCTTCGGGACAGTGGGGATAATGAACACTGAAGCTTTCTTT.

This clonotype has at least ten counts. The chain has TRBV29-1 and TRBJ1-2; tentative D call: TRBD1 (6 bases). Germline V gene lookup returns CDR1 SQVTM and CDR2 ANQGSEA. The CDR3 has 14 residues. V shed 5 bases and J shed 6 bases, with 19 bases lying between them. The CDR3 sequence is CSVSHTTGKNGYTF. CDR3 in DNA: TGCAGCGTTTCTCATACTACAGGGAAGAATGGCTACACCTTC.

This clonotype was seen repeatedly, ten times or more. The V call is TRBV20-1, the J call TRBJ1-6; a weak D match, TRBD1 (6 bases). This CDR3 spans 14 amino acids. CDR1 is DFQATT and CDR2 is SNEGSKA in the germline V gene (reference sequence). Trimming pared 3 bases from V and 8 bases from J, leaving 14 bases between. The CDR3 sequence is CSARTGVIDSPLHF. For the CDR3, the DNA is TGCAGTGCTAGGACAGGAGTAATCGATTCACCCCTCCACTTT.

This clonotype occurred many times. V usage is TRBV7-9 and J usage is TRBJ1-2; D is undetermined. Trimming stripped 3 bases from V and 6 bases from J, with 11 bases between. CDR1 SEHNR and CDR2 FQNEAQ come from the germline V gene (reference sequence). There are 13 residues in the CDR3. CDR3 sequence: CASSFMAVNGYTF. CDR3 nucleotide sequence: TGTGCCAGCAGCTTCATGGCAGTTAATGGCTACACCTTC. The full variable domain, completed using reference TRBV7-9 and TRBJ1-2, is DTGVSQNPRHKITKRGQNVTFRCDPISEHNRLYWYRQTLGQGPEFLTYFQNEAQLEKSRLLSDRFSAERPKGSFSTLEIQRTEQGDSAMYLCASSFMAVNGYTFGSGTRLTVV.

In its sample, this clonotype was seen many times. The CDR3, as DNA: TGTGCCAGCATCAGCTCTGGAAACACCATATATTTT. It encodes CASISSGNTIYF. V is TRBV6-5 and J is TRBJ1-3, with D unresolved. V gave up 7 bases and J gave up 0 bases, with 4 bases separating them. This CDR3 has 12 amino acids. Looked up from germline, CDR1 is MNHEY and CDR2 is SVGAGI.

In regard to this clonotype: A much larger clone is a single base away; this may be a read error. This chain connects TRBV5-1 to TRBJ1-6, with D tentatively TRBD1 (6 bases). Germline-derived CDR1 and CDR2 are SGHRS and YFSETQ. The length of the CDR3 is 15 residues. CDR3 sequence reads: CPSSLGGARNSPLHF. Here the CDR3 DNA reads TGCCCCAGCAGCTTGGGGGGGGCACGGAATTCACCCCTCCACTTT.

The chain has TRBV2 and TRBJ2-7; D is unresolved. Trimming cost V 10 bases and J 0 bases, with 13 bases left between them. Germline CDR1 and CDR2: SNHLY and FYNNEI. The CDR3 has 13 amino acids. Here the CDR3 reads CATKRTSSYEQYF. CDR3 sequence (DNA): TGTGCCACTAAGAGGACCTCCTCCTACGAGCAGTACTTC.

This chain links TRBV28 with TRBJ2-3; 7 bases align to TRBD1. From germline, CDR1 is MDHEN and CDR2 SYDVKM. V trimming: 3 bases; J trimming: 3 bases; junction bases outside the gene matches: 3. This CDR3 region has 14 residues. The CDR3 nucleotides are TGTGCCAGCAGTTTCCAGGGGGATACAGATACGCAGTATTTT. Its translation: CASSFQGDTDTQYF.

This clonotype was observed many times. The chain combines TRBV6-5 with TRBJ1-1, with D unclear. V lost 6 bases to trimming and J lost 4 bases, with 12 bases between them. Germline V gene lookup returns CDR1 MNHEY and CDR2 SVGAGI. This CDR3 contains 13 residues. In DNA form, the CDR3 reads TGTGCCAGCAGCCGGGGATCCGGCACTGAAGCTTTCTTT. The encoded protein is CASSRGSGTEAFF.

This clonotype has a count of ten or more. V and J are TRBV6-5 and TRBJ2-1; D perhaps matches TRBD2 (6 bases). This CDR3 has 17 amino acids. Germline CDR1 reads MNHEY; CDR2 reads SVGAGI. V dropped 0 bases and J dropped 0 bases, with 12 bases sitting between them. The CDR3 loop is CASSYSMGEVSYNEQFF. DNA for the CDR3: TGTGCCAGCAGTTACTCGATGGGGGAGGTCTCCTACAATGAGCAGTTCTTC.

This rearrangement joins TRBV13 to TRBJ2-1; 9 bases are a match to TRBD1. CDR1 and CDR2 (germline): PRHDT, FYEKMQ (reference sequence). V shed 5 bases, J shed 9 bases, and the junction held 23 bases outside the gene matches. The CDR3 extends over 19 amino acids. This CDR3 reads CASSLPQPGQGFSLGEQFF. The CDR3 DNA sequence: TGTGCCAGCAGCCTTCCCCAACCGGGACAGGGTTTTTCCCTCGGTGAGCAGTTCTTC.

This clonotype was detected ten times or more. The V call is TRBV6-5, the J call TRBJ1-6; D is ambiguous. Trimming shortened V by 6 bases and J by 0 bases, and 3 bases separated the two germline ends. The CDR3 runs 13 residues. The V gene's germline CDR1 is MNHEY and CDR2 SVGAGI. Here the CDR3 reads CASRDSYNSPLHF. DNA of the CDR3: TGTGCCAGCAGAGACTCCTATAATTCACCCCTCCACTTT.

In its sample, this clonotype was seen many times. The CDR3 DNA sequence: TGTGCCAGCAGCTTGGCCCGCGGGGGAGAGGCTACCAATGAGCAGTTCTTC. This gives the protein CASSLARGGEATNEQFF. This chain joins TRBV5-8 and TRBJ2-1, with 7 bases identical to TRBD2. In germline, CDR1 is SGHTS, CDR2 YDEGEE. After removal of 0 bases from V and 6 bases from J, the junction contained 12 bases not matched to a gene. The CDR3 sequence is 17 residues long.

This clonotype occurred many times. The CDR3, as DNA: TGTGCCAGCAGCTTACCGGGACTTATCTCCGAGCAGTTCTTC. Protein sequence: CASSLPGLISEQFF. J is TRBJ2-1 and V is TRBV11-2; a possible D gene is TRBD2 (6 bases). This CDR3 spans 14 amino acids. Between the trimmed V and J ends, which lost 2 bases and 10 bases, there was a span of 15 bases. Germline CDR1 and CDR2: SGHAT and FQNNGV.

This clonotype was detected many times. The chain carries TRBV5-1 and TRBJ1-4; D gene uncertain. Trimming pared 1 base from V and 8 bases from J, leaving 9 bases between. CDR3 size: 13 residues. Germline loops: CDR1 SGHRS, CDR2 YFSETQ. The CDR3 protein is CASSLSVLEKLFF. The CDR3 DNA follows: TGCGCCAGCAGCTTGTCGGTATTAGAAAAACTGTTTTTT.

This clonotype showed up many times. A read error may produce the germline difference seen at one junction end. The J gene is TRBJ2-3, the V gene TRBV15; TRBD2 matches 7 bases. Germline CDR1 and CDR2: LNHNV and YYDKDF (reference sequence). The CDR3 has 13 residues. CDR3 sequence reads: CATSRAQLAYPDF. In DNA, the CDR3 is TGTGCCACCAGCAGAGCCCAACTAGCGTACCCCGACTTT. The full variable domain, rest sourced from reference TRBV15 and TRBJ2-3, is DAMVIQNPRYQVTQFGKPVTLSCSQTLNHNVMYWYQQKSSQAPKLLFHYYDKDFNNEADTPDNFQSRRPNTSFCFLDIRSPGLGDTAMYLCATSRAQLAYPDFGPGTRLTVL.

This clonotype was seen ten or more times. This chain links TRBV10-3 with TRBJ2-6, with D uncertain. V lost 10 bases and J lost 0, with 1 base in between. CDR1 ENHRY and CDR2 SYGVKD come from the germline V gene. The CDR3 runs to 11 residues. The CDR3 spells CATSGANVLTF. Written as DNA, the CDR3 is TGTGCCACCTCTGGGGCCAACGTCCTGACTTTC.